This T cell receptor (beta chain) was identified in a study of shared clonotypes between healthy human individuals. Every immunoSEQ plate was one replicate of a subset's evenly spread DNA. Only in-frame clones appear in the TCRdb table, and some are missing; sequencing was by immunoSEQ multiplex PCR. The sample lists about half a million clones; more than 65% were seen once. Donors were healthy HIV-negative adults without recent acute infections or vaccinations. This CDR3 is built from 13 residues. In germline, CDR1 is MNHNS, CDR2 SASEGT. The V gene lost 2 bases and the J gene lost 3 bases, with 5 bases spanning the gap.

The chain employs TRBV6-1 and TRBJ1-5; no firm D call. Material for sequencing was PBMCs. The TCR originated in a woman aged 40 to 50 in good health. Some clones in this sample may be carry-over from other donors' samples. Written as DNA, the CDR3 is TGTGCCAGCAGTGAACACCTCAATCAGCCCCAGCATTTT. Protein product: CASSEHLNQPQHF.